This TCR beta chain was sequenced in a study of PD-1 blockade in classical Hodgkin lymphoma (dated by TCRdb to 2019 to 2021). In the study overall: Nivolumab dosing was 3 mg/kg intravenously every 2 weeks, continuing until either disease progression or unacceptable toxicity. The study used CyTOF and TCR beta sequencing to define a peripheral blood immune signature of response to PD-1 blockade in classical Hodgkin lymphoma. General study outcomes and caveats: Newly diagnosed patients were reported to have lower baseline TCR diversity than healthy donors, and relapsed/refractory patients were reported to have lower baseline TCR diversity still. The study was limited to a single clinical trial cohort, and causes of repertoire differences, possibly disease activity or prior therapy, remained undefined. Lower diversity was seen in patients whose nivolumab began less than 1 year after ASCT, and these patients were left out of later analyses so that immune reconstitution would not confound the results. Trial patients with a complete response had baseline diversity similar to that of newly diagnosed patients, while partial responders and progressors had significantly lower diversity. A significant rise by C4D1 was seen in CD4+ but not CD8+ TCR diversity (p=0.0027 vs p=0.16), with the rise being most apparent in complete responders (p=0.02).

Genomic DNA was extracted with the Qiagen DNeasy kit from unsorted PBMCs and from negatively selected CD4+ and CD8+ fractions. TCR beta CDR3 regions were subjected to amplification by immunoSEQ multiplex PCR with primers that anneal to V and J segments. A synthetic immune receptor repertoire was used to minimize amplification bias, and remaining bias was computationally removed after sequencing. The original pipeline was this. Custom Python scripts were used to quantify repertoire diversity as the Shannon entropy index. Unsorted, CD4+ and CD8+ repertoires were analyzed separately, except in combined analyses where CD4+ and CD8+ sequences were merged in silico. Clonal expansion was defined as at least a 2-fold frequency increase after treatment relative to C1D1, with a pseudocount of 0.5 for undetected baseline clones. Clones with 0 or 1 copy at C1D1 were classified as singleton clones, and clones with 2 or more copies were classified as non-singleton clones. By matching protein sequences in sorted samples from the same patient, clones expanded in unsorted samples were annotated as CD4+, CD8+ or unknown. Wilcoxon tests on paired samples were used to test changes in diversity from C1D1 to C4D1. TCRdb limited this immuneACCESS table to in-frame rearrangements with V and J called. A share of clones is missing; checked studies link under half to unresolved V genes, and the rest is unexplained. Clone size and the V and J calls come from that table; the DNA yielded D and trimming. The sample profile shows about 60,000 clones; about 92% of them were found once. The ten largest clones take up about 8% of the sample.

The sample's time point label, in plain terms: cycle 4 day 1 (C4D1), after six to seven weeks of nivolumab. All trial patients had relapsed after autologous stem cell transplantation, with cohorts A, B and C differing in prior brentuximab vedotin exposure. The trial cohort was composed of approximately 56 patients with relapsed/refractory classical Hodgkin lymphoma, for whom complete response, partial response or progressive disease was recorded as best overall response. In the multi-cohort phase II CheckMate 205 trial, trial patients received single-agent nivolumab. Best overall response was determined by an independent review committee according to the 2007 International Working Group response criteria. PBMCs from the trial were collected at three points: immediately before nivolumab initiation (C1D1), and during therapy at cycle 2 day 1 and cycle 4 day 1. Peripheral blood was collected in 8 mL Vacutainer Cell Preparation Tubes, from which PBMCs were isolated by centrifugation and then cryopreserved.

About this clone itself: Its antigen remains undetermined. Base qualities are missing; no much larger clone stands one base away.

Sample: peripheral blood mononuclear cells (PBMCs), taken before the fourth cycle of nivolumab. This TCR derives from a human donor with classical Hodgkin lymphoma.

The DNA sequence follows: TGTGCCAGCAGCTTACGGGAGGCACTCGAGAATGAGCAGTTCTTC. Its amino acids are CASSLREALENEQFF. The sequence links TRBV5-6 to TRBJ2-1, with 7 bases aligning to TRBD2. Here V drops 2 bases and J drops 7 bases, and the junction holds 9 bases not matched to any gene. From the cysteine up to the phenylalanine, the CDR3 has a length of 15 residues. Of the read, only the CDR3 DNA is kept; its 45 bases are in frame from base 1. The germline V gene provides CDR1 SGHDT and CDR2 YYEEEE.